One and the same sample provided the 30 T cell receptor beta chains below, sequenced in a study of cytomegalovirus exposure and HLA in healthy donors. The PCR ran on 60 Vbeta and 13 Jbeta primers. Assay: immunoSEQ multiplex PCR; the TCRdb copy retains only in-frame clones and omits some. This table holds 60,000 to 100,000 clones, about four fifths found once. The sample consisted of PBMCs. These receptors were collected from a male donor in good health and CMV-seropositive.

The genes are TRBV13 and TRBJ2-1; TRBD2 agrees at 9 bases. From germline, CDR1 is PRHDT and CDR2 FYEKMQ (reference sequence). The CDR3 is 17 residues long. The trim removed 2 bases at V and 8 bases at J, leaving 13 bases unmatched. This CDR3 reads CASSLLMAGGLLDEQFF. CDR3 sequence (DNA): TGTGCCAGCAGCTTATTGATGGCGGGGGGGCTACTAGATGAGCAGTTCTTC.

The chain has TRBV9 and TRBJ2-7, with 8 positions matching TRBD1. Germline V gene lookup returns CDR1 SGDLS and CDR2 YYNGEE. J was trimmed by 6 bases and V by 3 bases; bases with no gene match: 8. This CDR3 is built from 14 residues. The DNA of the CDR3 is TGTGCCAGCAGCGCCTCCGGGACAGGCGGCGAGCAGTACTTC. Residues: CASSASGTGGEQYF. The full variable domain, with the rest looked up from reference TRBV9 and TRBJ2-7, is DSGVTQTPKHLITATGQRVTLRCSPRSGDLSVYWYQQSLDQGLQFLIQYYNGEERAKGNILERFSAQQFPDLHSELNLSSLELGDSALYFCASSASGTGGEQYFGPGTRLTVT.

The chain uses TRBV5-6 and TRBJ2-5, with D possibly matching TRBD2 (6 bases). V was pared by 2 bases and J by 5 bases, with 13 bases between. The CDR3 length is 14 residues. Germline V gene data show CDR1 as SGHDT and CDR2 as YYEEEE. The CDR3 coding sequence is TGTGCCAGCAGCTTCCGGAGGGGTGGCGAGACCCAGTACTTC. Encoded protein: CASSFRRGGETQYF.

This clone showed up just a few times. The chain uses TRBV18 and TRBJ1-1, with D maybe TRBD1 (6 bases). Trimming cost V 1 base and J 4 bases, with 10 bases left between them. Germline V gene lookup returns CDR1 KGHSH and CDR2 LQKENI. This CDR3 is built from 14 residues. The CDR3 here is CASSPQGGVTEAFF. For the CDR3, the DNA is TGTGCCAGCTCACCACAGGGGGGGGTCACTGAAGCTTTCTTT.

The J gene is TRBJ2-6, the V gene TRBV29-1; 9 bases align to TRBD1. Trimming cost V 4 bases and J 0 bases; bases outside gene matches: 4. There are 16 residues in the CDR3. Germline CDR1 reads SQVTM; CDR2 reads ANQGSEA. CDR3: CSVGGQGISGANVLTF. CDR3 in DNA: TGCAGCGTTGGGGGACAGGGCATCTCTGGGGCCAACGTCCTGACTTTC.

The V call is TRBV4-2, the J call TRBJ1-4; D is unclear. The germline gives CDR1 LGHNA, CDR2 YNFKEQ. CDR3 length equals 14 residues. V lost 5 bases and J lost 8, with 15 bases in between. The DNA of the CDR3 is TGTGCCAGCAGCTCGGAGTTAAGATTCGAAAAACTGTTTTTT. Translated: CASSSELRFEKLFF.

This chain links TRBV30 with TRBJ1-4; 9 nucleotides align to TRBD1. The CDR3 is 14 amino acids. From germline, CDR1 is GTSNPN and CDR2 SVGIG (reference sequence). The V gene end was trimmed by 3 bases and the J gene end by 8 bases; junction bases not matched to a gene: 7. CDR3 loop: CAWRRDRANEKLFF. The DNA of the CDR3 is TGTGCCTGGAGGAGGGACAGGGCCAACGAAAAACTGTTTTTT.

CDR3 protein: CASSPGTPNNYGYTF. In DNA form, the CDR3 reads TGTGCCAGCAGTCCAGGGACACCCAATAACTATGGCTACACCTTC. V usage is TRBV27 and J usage is TRBJ1-2; D might be TRBD1 (6 bases). V lost 5 bases to trimming and J lost 1 base, with 14 bases between them. This CDR3 comprises 15 residues. The germline gives CDR1 MNHEY, CDR2 SMNVEV (reference sequence).

The chain links TRBV6-1 to TRBJ2-2; D uncertain. The CDR3 loop spans 14 amino acids. V gave up 6 bases and J gave up 3 bases, with 11 bases separating them. The germline gives CDR1 MNHNS, CDR2 SASEGT. The CDR3 sequence: CASRPLSDTGELFF. CDR3 sequence (DNA): TGTGCCAGCAGGCCGCTATCGGACACCGGGGAGCTGTTTTTT.

The chain is built from TRBV28 and TRBJ1-1; D is uncertain. With 7 bases removed from V and 4 bases from J, the gap between germline ends came to 13 bases. This CDR3 is 13 amino acids long. The germline gives CDR1 MDHEN, CDR2 SYDVKM. Here the CDR3 reads CASIVRGGTEAFF. The CDR3 nucleotides are TGTGCCAGCATCGTACGGGGTGGCACTGAAGCTTTCTTT.

The V and J genes are TRBV5-1 and TRBJ2-1, with 10 bases matching TRBD1. The germline V gene encodes CDR1 SGHRS and CDR2 YFSETQ. This CDR3 is 15 amino acids long. V dropped 2 bases and J dropped 9; count of bases not matched to a gene: 8. The CDR3 reads CASSFGDRGFGEQFF. CDR3 coding DNA: TGCGCCAGCAGCTTTGGGGACAGGGGTTTCGGTGAGCAGTTCTTC.

This sequence joins TRBV14 and TRBJ2-5; TRBD1 is a possible D gene (5 bases). V was shortened by 0 bases and J by 10 bases, with 15 bases between the two germline ends. The germline V gene has CDR1 SGHDN and CDR2 FVKESK. The CDR3 sequence is 14 residues long. The CDR3 spells CASSQDDGPGIQYF. CDR3 nucleotides: TGTGCCAGCAGCCAAGATGACGGACCAGGGATCCAGTACTTC.

The chain uses TRBV19 and TRBJ1-5, with D tentatively TRBD1 (5 bases). Looked up from germline, CDR1 is LNHDA and CDR2 is SQIVND (reference sequence). This CDR3 is built from 15 residues. V was cut by 3 bases and J by 0 bases, with 9 bases left in between. The CDR3 protein is CASSMTEYSNQPQHF. In DNA form, the CDR3 reads TGTGCCAGTAGTATGACAGAGTATAGCAATCAGCCCCAGCATTTT. Variable domain in full (rest from reference TRBV19 and TRBJ1-5): DGGITQSPKYLFRKEGQNVTLSCEQNLNHDAMYWYRQDPGQGLRLIYYSQIVNDFQKGDIAEGYSVSREKKESFPLTVTSAQKNPTAFYLCASSMTEYSNQPQHFGDGTRLSIL.

The chain combines TRBV9 with TRBJ1-1, with D perhaps TRBD1 (6 bases). V was shortened by 3 bases and J by 6 bases, with 12 bases between the two germline ends. The length of the CDR3 is 13 residues. Germline V CDR1 and CDR2: SGDLS, YYNGEE. CDR3 DNA: TGTGCCAGCAGCGCAGGGGACCTCGCTGAAGCTTTCTTT. The encoded protein is CASSAGDLAEAFF.

The chain is built from TRBV27 and TRBJ2-1; perhaps TRBD2 as D (5 bases). The length of the CDR3 is 14 residues. Germline V gene lookup returns CDR1 MNHEY and CDR2 SMNVEV (reference sequence). Trimming cost V 7 bases and J 8 bases, with 18 bases left between them. The CDR3 DNA sequence: TGTGCCAGCAAAGGAAGACGAGGGTTAGATGAGCAGTTCTTC. It codes for CASKGRRGLDEQFF.

V usage is TRBV7-8 and J usage is TRBJ2-7; 7 bases line up with TRBD2. The germline gives CDR1 SGHVS, CDR2 FQNEAQ. V trimming: 1 base; J trimming: 3 bases; junction bases outside the gene matches: 0. The CDR3 spans 13 residues. CDR3 DNA sequence: TGTGCCAGCAGCTTAGGGGGGGGCTACGAGCAGTACTTC. It specifies CASSLGGGYEQYF.

V gene TRBV5-1 combines with J gene TRBJ2-3, with D uncertain. The CDR3 contains 14 residues. V lost 6 bases to trimming and J lost 3 bases, with 14 bases between them. The germline V gene encodes CDR1 SGHRS and CDR2 YFSETQ. CDR3 in DNA: TGCGCCAGCACCCCAGGCGAGACAACAGATACGCAGTATTTT. The encoded protein is CASTPGETTDTQYF.

The chain links TRBV6-1 to TRBJ2-7; D may be TRBD2 (5 bases). The CDR3 is made up of 12 amino acids. Germline CDR1 reads MNHNS; CDR2 reads SASEGT. The germline V and J ends were trimmed by 5 bases and 5 bases, with 10 bases remaining between them. This CDR3 is CASSWERNEQYF. The CDR3 DNA reads as TGTGCCAGCAGTTGGGAGCGAAACGAGCAGTACTTC.

This chain uses TRBV25-1 with TRBJ2-4; 9 bases are a match to TRBD1. The V and J ends lost 5 bases and 3 bases, in that order; junction bases with no gene match: 5. CDR3 size: 15 residues. CDR1 and CDR2 (germline): MGHDK, SYGVNS. CDR3 residues: CASSQGQGGKNIQYF. For the CDR3, the DNA is TGTGCCAGCAGTCAGGGACAGGGAGGCAAAAACATTCAGTACTTC.

The chain has TRBV18 and TRBJ2-5; D is ambiguous. Germline V lookup: CDR1 KGHSH, CDR2 LQKENI. The CDR3 loop spans 10 amino acids. V gave up 6 bases and J gave up 9 bases, with 8 bases separating them. The CDR3: CASSSQAQYF. CDR3 sequence (DNA): TGTGCCAGCTCGTCGCAGGCCCAGTACTTC.

The chain combines TRBV28 with TRBJ1-5, with D unresolved. The CDR3 is 14 residues long. V shed 4 bases and J shed 3 bases, with 10 bases lying between them. The germline gives CDR1 MDHEN, CDR2 SYDVKM. The CDR3 loop is CASSSPPPNQPQHF. The DNA for the CDR3 is TGTGCCAGCAGTTCCCCCCCTCCCAATCAGCCCCAGCATTTT.

This clone was recorded many times. V and J are TRBV6-5 and TRBJ1-5; D unclear. Trimming took 2 bases from V and 5 from J, leaving 13 bases between them. The CDR3 sequence is 15 residues long. The V gene's germline CDR1 is MNHEY and CDR2 SVGAGI. Written as DNA, the CDR3 is TGTGCCAGCAGTTACACCGCGGGAGTCGATCAGCCCCAGCATTTT. It is translated as CASSYTAGVDQPQHF.

This sequence joins TRBV10-3 and TRBJ2-1; D ambiguous. From germline, CDR1 is ENHRY and CDR2 SYGVKD. The CDR3 is 11 amino acids. Trimming stripped 8 bases from V and 5 bases from J, with 7 bases between. For the CDR3, the DNA is TGTGCCATCCGTCTAGACAATGAGCAGTTCTTC. As protein: CAIRLDNEQFF.

V gene TRBV6-1 combines with J gene TRBJ1-3; 8 bases match TRBD1. The CDR3 runs to 14 residues. Germline lookup yields CDR1 MNHNS and CDR2 SASEGT. With 6 bases clipped from V and 4 bases from J, the junction kept 5 bases outside the gene matches. CDR3 nucleotide sequence: TGTGCCAGCAGGACAGGGGCGTACGGAAACACCATATATTTT. Amino acid sequence: CASRTGAYGNTIYF.

Remarks on this clone: The germline gene is not matched at one end of the junction; a read error may be the cause. The chain combines TRBV5-6 with TRBJ1-2; TRBD1 matches 10 bases. CDR3 size: 13 residues. Per germline, CDR1 SGHDT and CDR2 YYEEEE. The CDR3 sequence is CASSPTGGYGYPF. The CDR3 DNA reads as TGTGCCAGCAGCCCGACAGGGGGCTATGGCTACCCCTTC.

This clone was picked up one time. DNA of the CDR3: TGTGCCAGCAGCTTAGGAGGGACACGAGAGACCCAGTACTTC. The encoded protein is CASSLGGTRETQYF. The V call is TRBV7-2, the J call TRBJ2-5, with a possible D match to TRBD1 (6 bases). This CDR3 region has 14 residues. The V end was cut by 1 base, the J end by 4 bases, with 10 bases between. CDR1 is SGHTA, CDR2 FQGNSA, per germline.

This chain joins TRBV27 and TRBJ2-5; D may be TRBD1 (6 bases). Trimming took off 8 bases at V and 0 bases at J, with 13 bases between the two ends. CDR1 is MNHEY and CDR2 is SMNVEV in the germline V gene (reference sequence). This CDR3 has 14 amino acids. In nucleotides, the CDR3 is TGTGCCAGCTCAATTCAGGGGAACCAAGAGACCCAGTACTTC. This translates into CASSIQGNQETQYF.

This chain connects TRBV27 to TRBJ2-7; tentative D call: TRBD2 (5 bases). With 0 bases removed from V and 0 bases from J, the gap between germline ends came to 9 bases. Germline V lookup: CDR1 MNHEY, CDR2 SMNVEV (reference sequence). The CDR3 consists of 15 residues. The CDR3 sequence is CASSLSRRSSYEQYF. CDR3 DNA sequence: TGTGCCAGCAGTTTATCAAGGAGGAGCTCCTACGAGCAGTACTTC.

In its sample, this clone was seen a few times. V is TRBV7-6 and J is TRBJ2-7; possibly TRBD1 for D (6 bases). The CDR3 spans 13 residues. The germline V gene encodes CDR1 SGHVS and CDR2 FNYEAQ. The ends were cut back, 6 bases at V and 4 bases at J, with 13 bases in the middle. The CDR3, as DNA: TGTGCCAGCAGTTCCGGGACACTTTACGAGCAGTACTTC. Translation gives CASSSGTLYEQYF.

The rearrangement joins TRBV6-5 to TRBJ1-2; 8 bases fit TRBD1. CDR3 length: 15 amino acids. The ends lost 2 bases at V and 4 bases at J; junction bases unmatched: 6. CDR1 is MNHEY, CDR2 SVGAGI, per germline. The chain's CDR3 is CASSYQMTGVYGYTF. CDR3 bases: TGTGCCAGCAGTTACCAGATGACAGGGGTCTATGGCTACACCTTC.